These T cell receptor beta chains were read from a single sample in a study of blood T cell repertoires in COVID-19. Data came from immunoSEQ multiplex PCR; TCRdb stores just in-frame clones and leaves some out. The table records 110,000 or so clones, around 89% of them present only once. Specimen: peripheral blood. These receptors were taken from a man between 65 and 79 years old with active or convalescent COVID-19. The CDR3 runs from the conserved cysteine through the conserved F or W. The D gene is left open where the match is weak. Only part of the rows carry a size: once, few, many, or a class if the clone is expanded.

v_call	j_call	clone_size	d_call	cdr3_nt	cdr3_aa
TRBV5-4	TRBJ1-5	NA	NA	TGTGCCAGCAGAGCTACAGATAGCAATCAGCCCCAGCATTTT	CASRATDSNQPQHF
TRBV29-1	TRBJ1-2	NA	NA	TGCAGCGTTGCCGGAGGGAAGGGTTTCGACACCTTC	CSVAGGKGFDTF
TRBV3-1/TRBV3-2	TRBJ1-2	NA	NA	TGTGCCAGCAGCCGCCTAAGTTTGAACTATGGCTACACCTTC	CASSRLSLNYGYTF
TRBV13	TRBJ2-7	NA	TRBD1	TGTGCCAGCAGCTTAAACAGGGGTCCGACCCACGAGCAGTACTTC	CASSLNRGPTHEQYF
TRBV5-1	TRBJ2-1	NA	TRBD2	TGCGCCAGCCACCCGGGGGGAGGCACCTACAATGAGCAGTTCTTC	CASHPGGGTYNEQFF
TRBV9	TRBJ2-5	NA	TRBD1	TGTGCCAGCAGCGTCCGAGGGACAGAGAAGACCCAGTACTTC	CASSVRGTEKTQYF
TRBV5-1	TRBJ2-7	NA	NA	TGCGCCAGCAGCGGCGGAAGCTCCTACGAGCAGTACTTC	CASSGGSSYEQYF
TRBV7-9	TRBJ2-3	NA	NA	TGTGCCAGCAGCTTTGTATCCACAGATACGCAGTATTTT	CASSFVSTDTQYF
TRBV6-5	TRBJ1-5	NA	NA	TGTGCCAGCAGTTTCGGCGGCCATAGCAATCAGCCCCAGCATTTT	CASSFGGHSNQPQHF
TRBV9	TRBJ2-7	NA	NA	TGTGCCAGCAGCCAACTCCTCGGGAACTACGAGCAGTACTTC	CASSQLLGNYEQYF
TRBV6-5	TRBJ2-3	NA	NA	TGTGCCAGCAGGTCGCGTTATGGTCCCACAGATACGCAGTATTTT	CASRSRYGPTDTQYF
TRBV27	TRBJ2-3	NA	NA	TGTGCCAGCAGTTCCGGAGCCACCCCGACAGATACGCAGTATTTT	CASSSGATPTDTQYF
TRBV11-2	TRBJ2-7	NA	NA	TGTGCCAGCAGCTTAGCTACAGGATTGGGAGAGCAGTACTTC	CASSLATGLGEQYF
TRBV20-1	TRBJ1-1	NA	NA	TGCAGTGCTAGAGACGCTGAAGCTTTCTTT	CSARDAEAFF
TRBV29-1	TRBJ1-3	NA	NA	TGCAGCGTTGAGGACAGTTACTCTGGAAACACCATATATTTT	CSVEDSYSGNTIYF
TRBV6-1	TRBJ1-3	NA	NA	TGTGCCAGCAGTGAAGGTTGGGGGGATGGCACCATATATTTT	CASSEGWGDGTIYF
TRBV29-1	TRBJ1-1	NA	NA	TGCAGCGTTGAATGGGGGGGCATGAACACTGAAGCTTTCTTT	CSVEWGGMNTEAFF
TRBV10-1	TRBJ1-2	few	NA	TGCGCCAGCACCCGACAGAACCCCTATGGCTACACCTTC	CASTRQNPYGYTF
TRBV6-8	TRBJ1-6	NA	TRBD1	TGTGCCAGCAGTTACGGGACAGGGTTTTTTTCCTATAATTCACCCCTCCACTTT	CASSYGTGFFSYNSPLHF
TRBV7-2	TRBJ1-1	once	TRBD1	TGTGCCAGCTCCAACCGGGGCAGGGGGCACACTGAAGCTTTCTTT	CASSNRGRGHTEAFF
TRBV4-1	TRBJ2-3	NA	NA	TGCGCCAGCAGCCAAGCCGGGCTCGAGGGTACGCAGTATTTT	CASSQAGLEGTQYF
TRBV19	TRBJ1-1	NA	TRBD1	TGTGCCAGTAGGACGACAGGGGGCCCGGACACTGAAGCTTTCTTT	CASRTTGGPDTEAFF
TRBV6-5	TRBJ2-6	NA	NA	TGTGCCAGCAGTATACAGGGTTTCAACGTCCTGACTTTC	CASSIQGFNVLTF
TRBV24-1	TRBJ2-5	NA	NA	TGTGCCACCAGTGATAGGACACCACCCGAGACCCAGTACTTC	CATSDRTPPETQYF
TRBV6-6	TRBJ2-3	NA	NA	TGTGCCAGCAGTCAGTCAGGGGCCACTTACACAGATACGCAGTATTTT	CASSQSGATYTDTQYF
TRBV27	TRBJ2-7	NA	TRBD1	TGTGCCAGCAGTTTATCGGAGCCGGGACAGGGGGCCTACGAGCAGTACTTC	CASSLSEPGQGAYEQYF
TRBV3-1/TRBV3-2	TRBJ2-7	NA	NA	TGTGCCAGCAGCCAAGTACAGGGAAACTACGAGCAGTACTTC	CASSQVQGNYEQYF
TRBV7-9	TRBJ2-7	NA	TRBD1	TGTGCCAGCAGCCCACGGACAGGAACCTACGAGCAGTACTTC	CASSPRTGTYEQYF
TRBV3-1/TRBV3-2	TRBJ2-2	once	NA	TGTGCCAGCAGGCGCACCGGGGAGCTGTTTTTT	CASRRTGELFF
TRBV6-5	TRBJ2-1	NA	TRBD2	TGTGCCAGCAGCCCGCCGGGAGGGACCTACAATGAGCAGTTCTTC	CASSPPGGTYNEQFF
TRBV25-1	TRBJ2-5	NA	NA	TGTGCCAGCACCCCGCCGGGTCTGGAAGAGACCCAGTACTTC	CASTPPGLEETQYF
TRBV7-9	TRBJ2-1	NA	NA	TGTGCCAGCAGCCCGGACAGTAATGAGCAGTTCTTC	CASSPDSNEQFF
TRBV5-1	TRBJ2-1	NA	TRBD2	TGCGCCAGCAGCACCCCCGGGACTAGCGGGAACAATGAGCAGTTCTTC	CASSTPGTSGNNEQFF
TRBV5-4	TRBJ2-7	NA	TRBD2	TGTGCCAGCAGCTTATCTAGCGGGAGCTCCTACGAGCAGTACTTC	CASSLSSGSSYEQYF
TRBV28	TRBJ2-1	NA	TRBD2	TGTGCCAGCACTCTACTAGCGGGAGTCCCAGGGGAGCAGTTCTTC	CASTLLAGVPGEQFF
TRBV5-4	TRBJ2-7	NA	NA	TGTGCCAGCAGCTTGGGGACCACGGGGGGCGACGAGCAGTACTTC	CASSLGTTGGDEQYF
TRBV2	TRBJ2-1	NA	NA	TGTGCCAGCACCCGCAGGGGAGATGAGCAGTTCTTC	CASTRRGDEQFF
TRBV19	TRBJ1-2	NA	NA	TGTGCCAGTAGTGTCTCTACAGGGATTAATGGCTACACCTTC	CASSVSTGINGYTF
TRBV9	TRBJ1-5	few	NA	TGTGCCAGCAGCCTTACGGGAGGGGGAAATCAGCCCCAGCATTTT	CASSLTGGGNQPQHF
TRBV12-3/TRBV12-4	TRBJ2-5	NA	NA	TGTGCCAGCAGGGGAGAGGAGACCCAGTACTTC	CASRGEETQYF